These 28 T cell receptor beta chains were sequenced from one sample in a study of blood T cells in healthy people across ages. Then a second PCR, running about 6 to 11 cycles, was carried out with a sample-barcoded 5' primer and a J-beta primer mix. TCRdb processed the 5' RACE reads anew with MiXCR; each CDR3 protein has one entry. The table shows approximately 780,000 distinct CDR3 sequences, with 25% to 30% occurring only once. The sample also formed part of further work on T cells of mothers and their children.

Material for sequencing was blood. Receptors were obtained from a boy between 10 and 17 years old in good health.

This clonotype appeared a few times. The chain links TRBV2 to TRBJ2-4; D is ambiguous. The V and J ends lost 3 bases and 7 bases respectively, with 7 bases between them. Germline values: CDR1 SNHLY, CDR2 FYNNEI. The CDR3 sequence is 12 residues long. The CDR3 sequence is CASSDPANIQYF. DNA for the CDR3: TGTGCCAGCAGTGATCCGGCCAACATTCAGTACTTC. The complete variable domain, with remaining parts taken from reference TRBV2 and TRBJ2-4, reads EPEVTQTPSHQVTQMGQEVILRCVPISNHLYFYWYRQILGQKVEFLVSFYNNEISEKSEIFDDQFSVERPDGSNFTLKIRSTKLEDSAMYFCASSDPANIQYFGAGTRLSVL.

This clonotype has at least ten counts. The V gene is TRBV18, the J gene TRBJ1-4; D gene unclear. Germline CDR1 reads KGHSH; CDR2 reads LQKENI. The CDR3 is 12 residues long. Trimming left V 8 bases short and J 0 bases short, with 4 bases between. The CDR3 loop reads CASSPTNEKLFF. CDR3 DNA: TGTGCCAGCAGCCCAACTAATGAAAAACTGTTTTTT.

This clonotype turned up a few times. The rearrangement links TRBV28 to TRBJ1-4; weak D call: TRBD1 (6 bases). CDR3 length equals 15 residues. Trimming took off 1 base at V and 4 bases at J, with 10 bases between the two ends. Germline-derived CDR1 and CDR2 are MDHEN and SYDVKM. CDR3 in DNA: TGTGCCAGCAGTTTATCAAGGGGGGTTAATGAAAAACTGTTTTTT. Translating it yields CASSLSRGVNEKLFF.

The table lists this clonotype with many counts. The chain uses TRBV11-2 and TRBJ2-5; 8 bases align to TRBD2. The J call may be incorrect, as the DNA end agrees better with TRBJ2-7. Germline V gene sequence: CDR1 SGHAT, CDR2 FQNNGV. The CDR3 has 15 amino acids. This CDR3 is CASSLEAGASYEQYF. DNA for the CDR3: TGTGCCAGCAGCTTAGAAGCGGGGGCCTCCTACGAGCAGTACTTC.

V and J are TRBV27 and TRBJ1-2, with a possible D match to TRBD1 (5 bases). Germline V CDR1 and CDR2: MNHEY, SMNVEV (reference sequence). V lost 8 bases, J lost 1 base, and 11 bases lay in between. This CDR3 comprises 13 residues. The CDR3 loop is CASGASFNYGYTF. Written as DNA, the CDR3 is TGTGCCAGCGGGGCCTCTTTTAACTATGGCTACACCTTC.

V and J are TRBV6-6 and TRBJ1-1; D gene ambiguous. The CDR3 extends over 16 amino acids. Trimming pared 1 base from V and 3 bases from J, leaving 15 bases between. CDR1 and CDR2 from the germline V gene are MNHNY and SVGAGI (reference sequence). The CDR3 coding sequence is TGTGCCAGCAGTTACTTTAACCGGGCCACCGACACTGAAGCTTTCTTT. It yields the protein CASSYFNRATDTEAFF.

The rearrangement joins TRBV12-3 or TRBV12-4 to TRBJ2-3; 12 bases are a match to TRBD2. V was pared by 6 bases and J by 5 bases, with 6 bases of the junction left unmatched. The CDR3 sequence is 15 residues long. This CDR3 reads CASSFTSGGRDTQYF. The CDR3 DNA reads as TGTGCCAGCAGCTTTACTAGCGGGGGGAGAGATACGCAGTATTTT.

The CDR3 loop is CAWSRRREGSYNEQFF. The CDR3 DNA is TGTGCCTGGAGTCGAAGGCGGGAGGGCTCCTACAATGAGCAGTTCTTC. This chain connects TRBV30 to TRBJ2-1; 9 bases map to TRBD2. V shed 2 bases and J 0 bases; nucleotides not matched to a gene: 5. This CDR3 has 16 amino acids. Germline V gives CDR1 GTSNPN, CDR2 SVGIG (reference sequence).

This clonotype occurred a few times. The junction departs from the called germline gene at one end, perhaps through a read error. J is TRBJ1-1 and V is TRBV5-6; maybe TRBD1 (6 bases). The CDR3 spans 14 residues. Germline CDR1 SGHDT, CDR2 YYEEEE. The CDR3: CTSSSIQGSTEAFF. CDR3 nucleotides: TGTACCAGCAGCTCGATCCAGGGGAGCACTGAAGCTTTCTTT.

The V gene is TRBV7-9, the J gene TRBJ1-2; D ambiguous. Germline V gene lookup returns CDR1 SEHNR and CDR2 FQNEAQ (reference sequence). With 4 bases removed from V and 4 bases from J, the gap between germline ends came to 13 bases. The CDR3 is made up of 14 amino acids. The CDR3 sequence: CASSSSPSAYGYTF. CDR3 nucleotides: TGTGCCAGCAGCTCCTCCCCATCCGCCTATGGCTACACCTTC.

In DNA form, the CDR3 reads TGTGCCAGCAGCCAAAGACTAGCAGATACGCAGTATTTT. Its protein product is CASSQRLADTQYF. The rearrangement joins TRBV7-3 to TRBJ2-3; TRBD2 might be the D (6 bases). This CDR3 has 13 amino acids. Trimming left V 5 bases short and J 4 bases short, with 10 bases between. The V gene's germline CDR1 is SGHTA and CDR2 FQGTGA.

This clonotype turned up a few times. The genes are TRBV9 and TRBJ2-4; D possibly corresponds to TRBD2 (5 bases). V was pared by 4 bases and J by 0 bases, with 8 bases between. Germline V gene sequence: CDR1 SGDLS, CDR2 YYNGEE. The CDR3 is made up of 14 amino acids. CDR3 amino acids: CASSPGVAKNIQYF. CDR3 nucleotides: TGTGCCAGCAGCCCCGGGGTAGCCAAAAACATTCAGTACTTC.

This clonotype was recorded a few times. V and J are TRBV2 and TRBJ2-5, with D unresolved. Trimming shortened V by 10 bases and J by 7 bases, and 10 bases separated the two germline ends. CDR1 SNHLY and CDR2 FYNNEI come from the germline V gene. CDR3 length: 10 amino acids. CDR3 loop: CATGGGTQYF. The CDR3 nucleotides are TGTGCCACCGGCGGCGGGACCCAGTACTTC.

At least ten counts were recorded for this clonotype. V usage is TRBV10-3 and J usage is TRBJ2-5, with 7 nucleotides matching TRBD2. The V segment lost 6 bases and the J segment 2 bases; nucleotides outside the gene matches: 3. The CDR3 is made up of 13 amino acids. In germline, CDR1 is ENHRY, CDR2 SYGVKD. The CDR3 protein is CAISPGLQETQYF. DNA for the CDR3: TGTGCCATCAGCCCGGGACTACAAGAGACCCAGTACTTC.

In its sample, this clonotype was seen a few times. The chain joins TRBV3-1 to TRBJ2-7; D not certain. CDR1 and CDR2 from the germline V gene are LGHDT and YNNKEL (reference sequence). The V gene lost 4 bases and the J gene lost 4 bases, with 11 bases spanning the gap. This CDR3 comprises 13 residues. The CDR3 reads CASSRDVGYEQYF. For the CDR3, the DNA is TGTGCCAGCAGCCGAGACGTCGGGTACGAGCAGTACTTC.

A few counts support this clonotype. The CDR3 protein is CSASPQREHTQYF. The CDR3 DNA sequence: TGCAGTGCTAGCCCACAGCGGGAACATACGCAGTATTTT. V gene TRBV20-1 combines with J gene TRBJ2-3; 7 bases are a match to TRBD2. The germline CDR1 and CDR2 sequences are DFQATT and SNEGSKA (reference sequence). The CDR3 has 13 amino acids. The V segment lost 3 bases and the J segment 7 bases; nucleotides outside the gene matches: 7.

The V and J genes are TRBV11-2 and TRBJ2-1, with a tentative D call TRBD1 (6 bases). The CDR3 is 14 amino acids. Germline V lookup: CDR1 SGHAT, CDR2 FQNNGV. V shed 0 bases and J shed 8 bases, with 11 bases lying between them. The CDR3 spells CASSLDQGLDEQFF. In DNA, the CDR3 is TGTGCCAGCAGCTTAGACCAGGGGTTGGATGAGCAGTTCTTC.

This clonotype has only a few counts. The rearrangement uses TRBV7-2 and TRBJ2-5; D may be TRBD1 (5 bases). Germline lookup yields CDR1 SGHTA and CDR2 FQGNSA. This CDR3 is built from 15 residues. Trimming left V 4 bases short and J 5 bases short, with 17 bases between. CDR3 amino acids: CASSSRAGPGETQYF. The DNA for the CDR3 is TGTGCCAGCAGCTCAAGGGCAGGGCCGGGTGAGACCCAGTACTTC. Full variable domain (remainder filled in from reference TRBV7-2 and TRBJ2-5): GAGVSQSPSNKVTEKGKDVELRCDPISGHTALYWYRQSLGQGLEFLIYFQGNSAPDKSGLPSDRFSAERTGGSVSTLTIQRTQQEDSAVYLCASSSRAGPGETQYFGPGTRLLVL.

V usage is TRBV6-5 and J usage is TRBJ2-5; 9 bases are a match to TRBD1. Per germline, CDR1 MNHEY and CDR2 SVGAGI. The V segment lost 5 bases and the J segment 5 bases; nucleotides outside the gene matches: 6. The CDR3 runs to 14 residues. CDR3 protein: CASSIQGARETQYF. CDR3 bases: TGTGCCAGCAGTATACAGGGGGCACGGGAGACCCAGTACTTC.

This clonotype occurred a few times. V is TRBV5-1 and J is TRBJ2-6; 10 bases are a match to TRBD1. The CDR3 runs 18 residues. V lost 3 bases, J lost 0 bases, and 6 bases stayed unmatched. Germline V CDR1 and CDR2: SGHRS, YFSETQ. Here the CDR3 DNA reads TGCGCCAGCAGCTCGCGACAGGGGGCTACCTCTGGGGCCAACGTCCTGACTTTC. This sequence encodes CASSSRQGATSGANVLTF.

This clonotype was detected only a few times. The rearrangement joins TRBV6-5 to TRBJ2-7; possibly TRBD2 for D (6 bases). The germline CDR1 and CDR2 sequences are MNHEY and SVGAGI. CDR3 length equals 14 residues. The V end was cut by 5 bases, the J end by 0 bases, with 11 bases between. CDR3 sequence: CASSRDLLSYEQYF. The CDR3 nucleotides read TGTGCCAGCAGTAGGGACTTGCTCTCCTACGAGCAGTACTTC.

V gene TRBV12-3 or TRBV12-4 combines with J gene TRBJ1-4; D not resolved. Trimming removed 3 bases from V and 1 base from J, with 9 bases in between. The CDR3 runs 15 residues. CDR3 sequence (DNA): TGTGCCAGCAGTTTGATTCCGGGAACTAATGAAAAACTGTTTTTT. Translation gives CASSLIPGTNEKLFF.

CDR3 loop: CATSREGTGDTGELFF. The DNA of the CDR3 is TGTGCCACCAGCAGAGAAGGGACAGGGGACACCGGGGAGCTGTTTTTT. The chain is built from TRBV15 and TRBJ2-2; 10 bases line up with TRBD1. The CDR3 runs to 16 residues. V lost 0 bases to trimming and J lost 3 bases; unmatched junction nucleotides: 1. The germline gives CDR1 LNHNV, CDR2 YYDKDF (reference sequence).

The rearrangement uses TRBV11-2 and TRBJ2-7, with a tentative D call TRBD1 (7 bases). The CDR3 totals 12 residues. V gave up 10 bases and J gave up 6 bases, with 16 bases separating them. The germline V gene has CDR1 SGHAT and CDR2 FQNNGV. The CDR3 reads CATGGRGREQYF. CDR3 nucleotides: TGTGCCACCGGGGGAAGGGGGCGCGAGCAGTACTTC.

Details on this clonotype: The missing conserved phenylalanine or tryptophan at the end of this CDR3 makes a read error likely. V and J are TRBV24-1 and TRBJ2-5; 8 bases fit TRBD2. The J call may be mistaken, given a closer DNA end match to TRBJ2-1. This CDR3 spans 17 amino acids. Per the germline V gene, CDR1 is KGHDR and CDR2 is SFDVKD. The CDR3 loop reads CATSALPVGGTSNEQFS. CDR3 sequence (DNA): TGTGCCACCAGTGCTTTGCCCGTCGGAGGGACTAGCAATGAGCAGTTCTCC.

This clonotype was recorded once. The chain has TRBV12-3 or TRBV12-4 and TRBJ2-7; maybe TRBD2 (5 bases). V gave up 6 bases and J gave up 7 bases, with 16 bases separating them. CDR3 length: 13 amino acids. The CDR3 loop is CASSPSGSGEQYF. As DNA, the CDR3 is TGTGCCAGCAGCCCCTCGGGGTCGGGGGAGCAGTACTTC.

A few counts support this clonotype. J is TRBJ2-5 and V is TRBV7-2, with D hard to call. Germline loops: CDR1 SGHTA, CDR2 FQGNSA. The CDR3 is made up of 18 amino acids. The V and J ends lost 5 bases and 5 bases respectively, with 27 bases between them. CDR3 region: CASSKNPGRSPVAETQYF. CDR3 DNA: TGTGCCAGCAGCAAGAACCCAGGACGCTCCCCCGTGGCGGAGACCCAGTACTTC.

The sample holds a few counts of this clonotype. The chain employs TRBV11-2 and TRBJ2-5; weak D call: TRBD1 (5 bases). Germline V gene lookup returns CDR1 SGHAT and CDR2 FQNNGV. Between the trimmed V and J ends, which lost 1 base and 4 bases, there was a span of 7 bases. The CDR3 is made up of 13 amino acids. The DNA for the CDR3 is TGTGCCAGCAGCTTAGTAGGGGCAGAGACCCAGTACTTC. Residues: CASSLVGAETQYF.